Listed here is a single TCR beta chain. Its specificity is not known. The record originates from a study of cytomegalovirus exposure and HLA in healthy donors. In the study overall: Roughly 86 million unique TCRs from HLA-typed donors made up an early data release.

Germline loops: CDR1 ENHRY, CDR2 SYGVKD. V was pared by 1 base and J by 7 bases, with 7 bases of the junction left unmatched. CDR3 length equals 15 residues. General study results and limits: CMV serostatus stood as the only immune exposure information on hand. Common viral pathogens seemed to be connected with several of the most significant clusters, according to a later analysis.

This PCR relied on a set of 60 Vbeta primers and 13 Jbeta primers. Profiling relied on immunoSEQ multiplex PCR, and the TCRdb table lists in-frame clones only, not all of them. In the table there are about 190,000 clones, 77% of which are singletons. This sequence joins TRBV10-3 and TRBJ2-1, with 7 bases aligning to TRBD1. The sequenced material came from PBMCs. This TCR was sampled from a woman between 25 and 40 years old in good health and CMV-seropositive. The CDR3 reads CAISELGQSVNEQFF. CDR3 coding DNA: TGTGCCATCAGTGAGTTGGGACAGAGCGTGAATGAGCAGTTCTTC.